This TCR beta chain was captured by sequencing in a study of vaccination and CD4 T cells after COVID-19. Whole-study context: Post-vaccine specimens were obtained a median approximately 70 days after dose two (range 14 to 241).

A note on this clonotype: The antigen remains undetermined.

Researchers used the Oncomine TCR Beta short-read assay to sequence DNA from cultured CD4+ T cells. Via MiXCR, TCRdb re-called the PCR reads, giving one row per CDR3 protein. The sample shows over 15,000 distinct CDR3 sequences, more than 40% of them seen only once. As to treatment: roughly ten-day PBMC culture with coronavirus spike peptide pools or control peptides (ViraFEST assay). T cells were expanded with peptide pools, and expanded clonotypes were identified by TCR sequencing. Overall study results and limits: Spike mono-reactivity was found in 304 of 307 vaccine-specific clones from convalescent patients.

This receptor was taken from a human donor who had recovered from COVID-19. The sequenced sample was CD4+ T cells from blood, cultured in vitro.

The CDR3 loop reads CASRPTSGTGELFF. Here the CDR3 DNA reads TGTGCCAGCAGACCGACTAGCGGGACCGGGGAGCTGTTTTTT. The rearrangement joins TRBV11-3 to TRBJ2-2; the match to TRBD2 covers 10 bases. Germline assignment: CDR1 SGHNT and CDR2 YENEEA. V dropped 6 bases and J dropped 5; count of bases not matched to a gene: 3. CDR3 length: 14 amino acids.